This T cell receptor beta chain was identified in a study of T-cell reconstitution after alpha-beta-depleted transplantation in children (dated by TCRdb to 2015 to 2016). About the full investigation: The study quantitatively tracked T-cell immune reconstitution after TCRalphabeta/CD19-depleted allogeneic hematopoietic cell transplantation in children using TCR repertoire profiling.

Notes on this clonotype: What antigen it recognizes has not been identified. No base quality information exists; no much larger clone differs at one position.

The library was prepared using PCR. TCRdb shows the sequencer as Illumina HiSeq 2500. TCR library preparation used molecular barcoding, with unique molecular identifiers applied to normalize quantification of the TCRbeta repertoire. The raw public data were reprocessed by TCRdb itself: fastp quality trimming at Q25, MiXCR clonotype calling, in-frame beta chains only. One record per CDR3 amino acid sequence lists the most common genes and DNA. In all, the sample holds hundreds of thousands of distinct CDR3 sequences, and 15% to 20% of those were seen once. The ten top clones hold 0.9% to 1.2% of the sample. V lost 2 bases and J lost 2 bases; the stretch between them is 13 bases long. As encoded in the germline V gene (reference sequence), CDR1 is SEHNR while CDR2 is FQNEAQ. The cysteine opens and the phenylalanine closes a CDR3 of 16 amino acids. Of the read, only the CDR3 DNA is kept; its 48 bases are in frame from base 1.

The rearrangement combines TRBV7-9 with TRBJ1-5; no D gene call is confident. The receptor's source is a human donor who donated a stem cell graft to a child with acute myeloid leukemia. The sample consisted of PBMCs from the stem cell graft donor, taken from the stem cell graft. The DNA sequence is TGTGCCAGCAGCTTATATGGGCAGGCCGGCAATCAGCCCCAGCATTTT. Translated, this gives CASSLYGQAGNQPQHF.